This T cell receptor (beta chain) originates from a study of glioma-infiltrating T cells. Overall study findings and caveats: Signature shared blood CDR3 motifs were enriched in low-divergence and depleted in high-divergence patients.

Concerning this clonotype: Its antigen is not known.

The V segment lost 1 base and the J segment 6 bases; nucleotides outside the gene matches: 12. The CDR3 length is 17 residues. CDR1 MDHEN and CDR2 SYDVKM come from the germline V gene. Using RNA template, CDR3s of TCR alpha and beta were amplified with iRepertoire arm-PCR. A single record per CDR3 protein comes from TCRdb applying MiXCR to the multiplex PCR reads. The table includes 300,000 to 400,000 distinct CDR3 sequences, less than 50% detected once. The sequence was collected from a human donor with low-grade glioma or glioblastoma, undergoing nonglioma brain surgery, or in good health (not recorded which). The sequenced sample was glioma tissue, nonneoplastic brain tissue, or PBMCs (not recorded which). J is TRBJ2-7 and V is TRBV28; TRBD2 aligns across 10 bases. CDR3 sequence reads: CASSLSPAGGLSGEQYF. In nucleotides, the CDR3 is TGTGCCAGCAGTTTATCTCCAGCGGGAGGGCTCTCTGGCGAGCAGTACTTC. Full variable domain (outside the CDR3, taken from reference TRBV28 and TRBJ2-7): DVKVTQSSRYLVKRTGEKVFLECVQDMDHENMFWYRQDPGLGLRLIYFSYDVKMKEKGDIPEGYSVSREKKERFSLILESASTNQTSMYLCASSLSPAGGLSGEQYFGPGTRLTVT.